One and the same sample provided the 29 T cell receptor beta chains below, sequenced in a study of T cells after yellow fever vaccination. TCRdb recomputed calls from the 5' RACE reads with MiXCR, one row per CDR3 protein. The sample holds a few hundred thousand distinct CDR3 sequences, 3% to 4% seen once. The sample in question was CD4+ T cells sorted from PBMCs, obtained 10 days after the yellow fever booster vaccination. These receptors were taken from a man between 18 and 35 years old who received the YFV17D yellow fever vaccine.

In this sample, this clonotype turned up many times. As DNA, the CDR3 is TGCGCCAGCAGTAGGGGCGGGGGGACTTACAATGAGCAGTTCTTC. Its translation is CASSRGGGTYNEQFF. The chain recombines TRBV5-1 with TRBJ2-1; 8 bases map to TRBD2. From germline, CDR1 is SGHRS and CDR2 YFSETQ. V lost 5 bases, J lost 4 bases, and 8 bases stayed unmatched. The CDR3 loop spans 15 amino acids.

The rearrangement links TRBV5-1 to TRBJ2-2; the D is unclear. V was pared by 0 bases and J by 6 bases, with 6 bases between. The CDR3 loop spans 13 amino acids. Per germline, CDR1 SGHRS and CDR2 YFSETQ. The CDR3 coding sequence is TGCGCCAGCAGCTTGGCGAGCCCCGGGGAGCTGTTTTTT. Translated, it gives CASSLASPGELFF.

The rearrangement uses TRBV6-2 or TRBV6-3 and TRBJ2-1; D unresolved. Germline V lookup: CDR1 MNHEY, CDR2 SVGEGT. With 8 bases removed from V and 0 bases from J, the gap between germline ends came to 5 bases. CDR3 length: 12 residues. CDR3 in DNA: TGTGCCAGCTGTACCTCCTACAATGAGCAGTTCTTC. This sequence encodes CASCTSYNEQFF.

This clonotype was counted ten times or more. The chain couples TRBV9 to TRBJ1-4, with 7 nucleotides matching TRBD1. The V gene's germline CDR1 is SGDLS and CDR2 YYNGEE. This CDR3 has 14 amino acids. Germline trimming cut 0 bases from V and 8 bases from J; bases unmatched to any gene: 4. The CDR3 here is CASSVEGGQEKLFF. CDR3 DNA sequence: TGTGCCAGCAGCGTAGAAGGGGGCCAGGAAAAACTGTTTTTT.

This clonotype was counted ten times or more. V gene TRBV6-5 combines with J gene TRBJ1-1, with 11 positions matching TRBD1. CDR1 MNHEY and CDR2 SVGAGI come from the germline V gene. The trim removed 8 bases at V and 3 bases at J, leaving 8 bases unmatched. The CDR3 runs 15 residues. The CDR3 loop reads CASSGQGAGDTEAFF. CDR3 nucleotide sequence: TGTGCCAGCTCAGGACAGGGGGCAGGTGACACTGAAGCTTTCTTT.

This clonotype appeared many times. The chain uses TRBV2 and TRBJ2-7; D is unresolved. The ends were cut back, 3 bases at V and 2 bases at J, with 5 bases in the middle. CDR3 length: 12 residues. The V gene's germline CDR1 is SNHLY and CDR2 FYNNEI. Written as DNA, the CDR3 is TGTGCCAGCAGTGAGAACGCCTACGAGCAGTACTTC. Protein product: CASSENAYEQYF.

This clonotype was counted a few times. The chain joins TRBV29-1 to TRBJ1-1, with 9 positions matching TRBD1. The CDR3 length is 13 residues. The V segment lost 7 bases and the J segment 6 bases; nucleotides outside the gene matches: 9. Germline V gene sequence: CDR1 SQVTM, CDR2 ANQGSEA. The CDR3 region has the DNA TGCAGCGCGCAGGGACAGGGAAGGGCTGAAGCTTTCTTT. As protein: CSAQGQGRAEAFF.

This clonotype came up many times. The J gene is TRBJ2-1, the V gene TRBV6-2 or TRBV6-3; TRBD1 might be the D (5 bases). Trimming took 2 bases from V and 5 from J, leaving 7 bases between them. The CDR3 has 13 residues. Germline CDR1 reads MNHEY; CDR2 reads SVGEGT. The CDR3 reads CASSYGAHNEQFF. The CDR3 DNA is TGTGCCAGCAGTTACGGGGCTCACAATGAGCAGTTCTTC.

This chain connects TRBV5-6 to TRBJ1-1, with 9 bases identical to TRBD1. Germline assignment: CDR1 SGHDT and CDR2 YYEEEE. The CDR3 runs to 17 residues. V lost 4 bases, J lost 1 base, and 11 bases stayed unmatched. The CDR3 protein is CASSRRPGQGSNTEAFF. The CDR3 DNA sequence: TGTGCCAGCAGCCGCCGGCCGGGACAGGGATCGAACACTGAAGCTTTCTTT.

This chain links TRBV18 with TRBJ2-6, with TRBD1 matching over 10 bases. CDR1 KGHSH and CDR2 LQKENI come from the germline V gene. V lost 3 bases, J lost 2 bases, and 1 base stayed unmatched. The CDR3 runs to 16 residues. CDR3 region: CASSPGQGAGANVLTF. The CDR3 coding sequence is TGTGCCAGCTCACCTGGACAGGGGGCTGGGGCCAACGTCCTGACTTTC.

This clonotype was recorded at least ten times. V is TRBV5-1 and J is TRBJ1-5, with 9 bases identical to TRBD1. The CDR3 extends over 14 amino acids. Germline V gene lookup returns CDR1 SGHRS and CDR2 YFSETQ. Trimming took 0 bases from V and 5 from J; bases not matched to a gene: 0. CDR3 amino acids: CASSLGDRDQPQHF. Here the CDR3 DNA reads TGCGCCAGCAGCTTGGGGGACAGGGATCAGCCCCAGCATTTT. Full variable domain (remainder filled in from reference TRBV5-1 and TRBJ1-5): KAGVTQTPRYLIKTRGQQVTLSCSPISGHRSVSWYQQTPGQGLQFLFEYFSETQRNKGNFPGRFSGRQFSNSRSEMNVSTLELGDSALYLCASSLGDRDQPQHFGDGTRLSIL.

This clonotype has only a few counts. This chain connects TRBV18 to TRBJ1-2; possible D gene TRBD1, 6 bases. V was clipped by 0 bases and J by 8 bases, with 19 bases between them. The V gene's germline CDR1 is KGHSH and CDR2 LQKENI. The CDR3 extends over 16 amino acids. CDR3 nucleotides: TGTGCCAGCTCACCACCATCGATCTCGGGGGCTAGAGGCTACACCTTC. Its protein product is CASSPPSISGARGYTF.

This clonotype was counted many times. CDR3 protein: CSARDGGSVNTEAFF. The CDR3 nucleotides read TGCAGTGCTAGAGATGGCGGTTCGGTGAACACTGAAGCTTTCTTT. The chain recombines TRBV20-1 with TRBJ1-1, with unresolved D. In germline, CDR1 is DFQATT, CDR2 SNEGSKA (reference sequence). V lost 0 bases, J lost 0 bases, and 11 bases lay in between. The CDR3 contains 15 residues.

This sequence joins TRBV27 and TRBJ2-5; 11 bases line up with TRBD2. Germline V gene data show CDR1 as MNHEY and CDR2 as SMNVEV (reference sequence). The CDR3 has 15 amino acids. Trimming took 6 bases from V and 5 from J; bases not matched to a gene: 8. CDR3 nucleotide sequence: TGTGCCAGCAGCAGACTAGCGGGGCTCGGGGAGACCCAGTACTTC. The encoded protein is CASSRLAGLGETQYF.

About this clonotype: This CDR3 is missing its conserved last phenylalanine or tryptophan, likely due to a read error. The DNA is left out, because the CDR3 cannot be placed on it with certainty; the CDR3 is given as TCRdb lists it. This rearrangement joins TRBV21-1 to TRBJ1-6; whether TRBD1, the table's D call, matches the DNA was not checked. TRBV21-1 is reported as a pseudogene. From its first to its last residue, the CDR3 has 8 amino acids. The CDR3 sequence: CASRGHLV.

This clonotype was seen a handful of times. The CDR3 reads CASSPDRGGLANYGYTF. CDR3 nucleotides: TGCGCCAGCAGCCCGGACAGGGGCGGATTGGCTAACTATGGCTACACCTTC. The rearrangement uses TRBV5-1 and TRBJ1-2, with 9 positions matching TRBD1. V lost 4 bases and J lost 0; bases outside the gene matches: 10. Germline-derived CDR1 and CDR2 are SGHRS and YFSETQ. CDR3 length: 17 amino acids.

The rearrangement links TRBV7-9 to TRBJ2-4; 9 positions agree with TRBD1. The CDR3 sequence is 15 residues long. Germline CDR1 SEHNR, CDR2 FQNEAQ (reference sequence). J gave up 6 bases and V 4 bases, and 7 bases lay outside the gene matches. Written as DNA, the CDR3 is TGTGCCAGCAGCTCCCCCGACAGGGGGGCAAACATTCAGTACTTC. Amino acid sequence: CASSSPDRGANIQYF.

This clonotype was picked up a small number of times. This chain links TRBV7-2 with TRBJ2-7; possibly TRBD2 for D (6 bases). The CDR3 runs to 15 residues. From germline, CDR1 is SGHTA and CDR2 FQGNSA. The V gene lost 3 bases and the J gene lost 2 bases, with 14 bases spanning the gap. CDR3 coding DNA: TGTGCCAGCAGCTTCCGGGACGGACTAACCTACGAGCAGTACTTC. It is translated as CASSFRDGLTYEQYF.

In its sample, this clonotype was seen many times. The gene calls are TRBV5-1 and TRBJ2-3, with D tentatively TRBD1 or TRBD2 (5 bases each). The CDR3 sequence is 16 residues long. CDR1 SGHRS and CDR2 YFSETQ come from the germline V gene. V gave up 2 bases and J gave up 3 bases, with 16 bases separating them. The CDR3 protein is CASSLSGYWGTDTQYF. The CDR3 bases are TGCGCCAGCAGCTTAAGTGGTTATTGGGGGACAGATACGCAGTATTTT.

The gene calls are TRBV28 and TRBJ1-4; D uncertain. Germline V gene data show CDR1 as MDHEN and CDR2 as SYDVKM. The CDR3 contains 12 residues. The ends were cut back, 3 bases at V and 6 bases at J, with 5 bases in the middle. CDR3: CASSFLYEKLFF. In nucleotides, the CDR3 is TGTGCCAGCAGTTTCCTGTATGAAAAACTGTTTTTT.

This clonotype has at least ten counts. The chain employs TRBV7-8 and TRBJ1-6; D may be TRBD1 (6 bases). V was pared by 5 bases and J by 9 bases, with 20 bases between. CDR1 and CDR2 from the germline V gene are SGHVS and FQNEAQ. This CDR3 comprises 16 residues. CDR3 loop: CASSLTGGGRGSPLHF. For the CDR3, the DNA is TGTGCCAGCAGCCTCACAGGAGGGGGGAGAGGTTCACCCCTCCACTTT.

V is TRBV18 and J is TRBJ1-1; maybe TRBD1 (5 bases). The V end lost 4 bases, the J end lost 5 bases, and 14 bases lay between the germline ends. The germline V gene has CDR1 KGHSH and CDR2 LQKENI. The CDR3 has 14 residues. The chain's CDR3 is CASSLSTDFTEAFF. CDR3 nucleotide sequence: TGTGCCAGCTCACTCTCGACAGACTTTACTGAAGCTTTCTTT.

This clonotype was detected ten times or more. The rearrangement uses TRBV25-1 and TRBJ1-5; no firm D call. This CDR3 spans 13 amino acids. V shed 4 bases and J shed 3 bases, with 7 bases lying between them. From germline, CDR1 is MGHDK and CDR2 SYGVNS. CDR3 amino acids: CASSAAANQPQHF. Written as DNA, the CDR3 is TGTGCCAGCAGTGCGGCAGCCAATCAGCCCCAGCATTTT. The whole variable domain, filled in from reference TRBV25-1 and TRBJ1-5, reads EADIYQTPRYLVIGTGKKITLECSQTMGHDKMYWYQQDPGMELHLIHYSYGVNSTEKGDLSSESTVSRIRTEHFPLTLESARPSHTSQYLCASSAAANQPQHFGDGTRLSIL.

This sequence joins TRBV4-1 and TRBJ2-7; D is unclear. Trimming cost V 0 bases and J 5 bases, with 11 bases left between them. Per the germline V gene, CDR1 is MGHRA and CDR2 is YSYEKL. The CDR3 spans 14 residues. The CDR3 DNA is TGCGCCAGCAGCCAAGACCAAGGAAGGGACGAGCAGTACTTC. Residues: CASSQDQGRDEQYF.

This clonotype came up a few times. The V and J genes are TRBV7-8 and TRBJ1-5; TRBD1 matches 7 bases. CDR1 is SGHVS and CDR2 is FQNEAQ in the germline V gene. Trimming took 0 bases from V and 6 from J; bases not matched to a gene: 2. The CDR3 extends over 14 amino acids. CDR3 sequence (DNA): TGTGCCAGCAGCTTAGCGACAGGGCGTCAGCCCCAGCATTTT. Encoded protein: CASSLATGRQPQHF.

This clonotype was seen many times. The V call is TRBV20-1, the J call TRBJ2-5, with 7 bases identical to TRBD2. This CDR3 has 16 residues. V was clipped by 2 bases and J by 4 bases; unmatched bases: 13. Looked up from germline, CDR1 is DFQATT and CDR2 is SNEGSKA (reference sequence). The CDR3 DNA sequence: TGCAGTGCTAGACCCTGGGGGGGAGGTTTAGGAGAGACCCAGTACTTC. Its protein is CSARPWGGGLGETQYF.

This clonotype was counted a few times. The gene calls are TRBV28 and TRBJ2-7, with TRBD1 matching 11 bases. Germline assignment: CDR1 MDHEN and CDR2 SYDVKM. The V segment lost 7 bases and the J segment 0 bases; nucleotides outside the gene matches: 8. The CDR3 covers 16 residues. CDR3 in amino acids: CASTASGTGGSYEQYF. CDR3 DNA: TGTGCCAGCACCGCCTCCGGGACAGGGGGCTCCTACGAGCAGTACTTC.

This clonotype came up many times. V and J are TRBV6-5 and TRBJ1-2; D unresolved. The CDR3 has 14 amino acids. V gave up 7 bases and J gave up 4 bases, with 16 bases separating them. In germline, CDR1 is MNHEY, CDR2 SVGAGI. This CDR3 is CASKSPGVPYGYTF. Here the CDR3 DNA reads TGTGCCAGCAAATCCCCCGGGGTTCCCTATGGCTACACCTTC.

Many counts were recorded for this clonotype. The chain joins TRBV3-1 to TRBJ1-5; D unclear. Trimming took off 1 base at V and 2 bases at J, with 6 bases between the two ends. CDR3 length equals 14 residues. CDR1 LGHDT and CDR2 YNNKEL come from the germline V gene (reference sequence). The CDR3 spells CASSQAGGNQPQHF. The CDR3 bases are TGTGCCAGCAGCCAAGCTGGGGGCAATCAGCCCCAGCATTTT.